This entry concerns a single TCR beta chain. As for time point: baseline, week 1 (first vaccination visit). This sample's treatment: pre-vaccination baseline after standard-of-care therapy. The source of the sample is a study of a mutant IDH1 vaccine in newly diagnosed glioma. V was cut by 5 bases and J by 2 bases, with 5 bases left in between. The CDR3 is 12 residues long. Looked up from germline, CDR1 is MNHEY and CDR2 is SMNVEV (reference sequence). The assay was immunoSEQ multiplex PCR, and TCRdb's table has in-frame clones only and misses some. The table has some 100,000 clones, about four fifths seen once; the top ten hold approximately 7.4%.

The chain combines TRBV27 with TRBJ2-3; D is unclear. This clonotype was obtained from a woman between 50 and 59 years old with glioma. The specimen comprised PBMCs, sampled from a glioma patient treated with radiotherapy, temozolomide or both. CDR3 DNA sequence: TGTGCCAGCAGTCCCGACACAGATACGCAGTATTTT. Translation: CASSPDTDTQYF.